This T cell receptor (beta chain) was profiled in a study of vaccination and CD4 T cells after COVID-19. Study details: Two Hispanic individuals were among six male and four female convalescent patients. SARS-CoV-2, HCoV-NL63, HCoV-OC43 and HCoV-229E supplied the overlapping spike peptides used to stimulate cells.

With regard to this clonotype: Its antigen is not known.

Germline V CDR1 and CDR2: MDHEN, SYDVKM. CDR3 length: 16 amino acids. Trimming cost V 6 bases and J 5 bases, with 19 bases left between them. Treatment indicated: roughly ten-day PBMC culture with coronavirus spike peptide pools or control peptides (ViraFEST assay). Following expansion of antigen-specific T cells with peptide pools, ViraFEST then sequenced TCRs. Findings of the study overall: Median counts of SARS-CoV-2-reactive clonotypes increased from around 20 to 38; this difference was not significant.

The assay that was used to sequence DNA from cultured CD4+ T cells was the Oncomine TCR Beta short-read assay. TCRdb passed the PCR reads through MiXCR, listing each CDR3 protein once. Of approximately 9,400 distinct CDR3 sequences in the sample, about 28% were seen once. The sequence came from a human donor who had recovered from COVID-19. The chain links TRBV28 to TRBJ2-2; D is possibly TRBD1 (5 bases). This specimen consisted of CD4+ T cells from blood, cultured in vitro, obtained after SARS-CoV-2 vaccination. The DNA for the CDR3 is TGTGCCAGCAGCCTCCCAGGCAGGGCTAAGACCGGGGAGCTGTTTTTT. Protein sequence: CASSLPGRAKTGELFF.